A selection of T cell receptor beta chains follows, all from one sample in a study of neoadjuvant anti-PD-1 for oral cavity cancer. Produced via immunoSEQ multiplex PCR; TCRdb's table is partial and in-frame only. The sample yields some 7,400 clones, about 80% seen once. Sequencing used PBMCs, obtained before nivolumab (anti-PD-1) treatment. Source of these receptors: a person aged 40-85 years with oral cavity squamous cell carcinoma. Both conserved end residues are part of each CDR3. D genes are given only for firm matches. Clone size is stated in some rows and not others, as once, few, many or a class when expanded.

v_call: TRBV19
j_call: TRBJ2-2
clone_size: -
d_call: -
cdr3_nt: TGTGCCAGTATGAATAACAGAAACACCGGGGAGCTGTTTTTT
cdr3_aa: CASMNNRNTGELFF

v_call: TRBV28
j_call: TRBJ1-2
clone_size: -
d_call: -
cdr3_nt: TGTGCCAGCAGCCGCGAAGGGTATGGCTACACCTTC
cdr3_aa: CASSREGYGYTF

v_call: TRBV10-3
j_call: TRBJ1-2
clone_size: -
d_call: TRBD1
cdr3_nt: TGTGCCATCAGTCCGGGACAGGCAGAATATGGCTACACCTTC
cdr3_aa: CAISPGQAEYGYTF

v_call: TRBV19
j_call: TRBJ1-2
clone_size: -
d_call: -
cdr3_nt: TGTGCCAGTAGCCACGGACAAGGGTCTCCCTATGGCTACACCTTC
cdr3_aa: CASSHGQGSPYGYTF

v_call: TRBV5-1
j_call: TRBJ1-1
clone_size: -
d_call: TRBD1
cdr3_nt: TGCGCCAGCAGCGAGACAGGGACTGAAGCTTTCTTT
cdr3_aa: CASSETGTEAFF

v_call: TRBV19
j_call: TRBJ2-5
clone_size: -
d_call: -
cdr3_nt: TGTGCCAGTAGTAGAACCTCCTCAGGGGTAGGAGAGACCCAGTACTTC
cdr3_aa: CASSRTSSGVGETQYF

v_call: TRBV29-1
j_call: TRBJ2-7
clone_size: once
d_call: -
cdr3_nt: TGCAGCGTTGAAGTAGGCAGCCGGAGCTCCTACGAGCAGTACTTC
cdr3_aa: CSVEVGSRSSYEQYF

v_call: TRBV11-2
j_call: TRBJ1-2
clone_size: few
d_call: TRBD1
cdr3_nt: TGTGCCACCTACGGACAGGGCTATGGCTACACCTTC
cdr3_aa: CATYGQGYGYTF

v_call: TRBV30
j_call: TRBJ2-7
clone_size: -
d_call: -
cdr3_nt: TGTGCCTGGTCCTATGGCTCCTACGAGCAGTACTTC
cdr3_aa: CAWSYGSYEQYF

v_call: TRBV14
j_call: TRBJ2-2
clone_size: few
d_call: -
cdr3_nt: TGTGCCAGCAGCCAAGTTAGGAACACCGGGGAGCTGTTTTTT
cdr3_aa: CASSQVRNTGELFF

v_call: TRBV27
j_call: TRBJ2-1
clone_size: -
d_call: TRBD1
cdr3_nt: TGTGCCAGCAGTTCCGCCGGGACAGTCTCCTACAATGAGCAGTTCTTC
cdr3_aa: CASSSAGTVSYNEQFF

v_call: TRBV19
j_call: TRBJ1-2
clone_size: -
d_call: TRBD1
cdr3_nt: TGTGCCAGTTCCCACGGAGGGGGCAGAGCTAACTATGGCTACACCTTC
cdr3_aa: CASSHGGGRANYGYTF

v_call: TRBV5-6
j_call: TRBJ1-2
clone_size: few
d_call: -
cdr3_nt: TGTGCCAGCAGCTTGCTAGGGGATCGCGGCTATGGCTACACCTTC
cdr3_aa: CASSLLGDRGYGYTF

v_call: TRBV10-1
j_call: TRBJ2-2
clone_size: few
d_call: -
cdr3_nt: TGCGCCAGCAGTGAGAGGAGGGGGCGCACCGGGGAGCTGTTTTTT
cdr3_aa: CASSERRGRTGELFF

v_call: TRBV6-6
j_call: TRBJ1-5
clone_size: few
d_call: TRBD1
cdr3_nt: TGTGCCAGCAGTAGACAGGGAAGCAATCAGCCCCAGCATTTT
cdr3_aa: CASSRQGSNQPQHF

v_call: TRBV5-6
j_call: TRBJ1-5
clone_size: -
d_call: TRBD1
cdr3_nt: TGTGCCAGCAGCTTGTATGGACAGGGGTATCAGCCCCAGCATTTT
cdr3_aa: CASSLYGQGYQPQHF

v_call: TRBV7-2
j_call: TRBJ1-3
clone_size: -
d_call: -
cdr3_nt: TGTGCCAGCAGCCACCGGGAGGCGGGAGGGAACACCATATATTTT
cdr3_aa: CASSHREAGGNTIYF

v_call: TRBV7-8
j_call: TRBJ2-3
clone_size: -
d_call: TRBD2
cdr3_nt: TGTGCCAGCAGCTTAGAACTAGCGGGGGGCCTGCACGCAGATACGCAGTATTTT
cdr3_aa: CASSLELAGGLHADTQYF

v_call: TRBV27
j_call: TRBJ2-4
clone_size: -
d_call: -
cdr3_nt: TGTGCCAGCAGTTTAGGCGCAGGGGAGAACATTCAGTACTTC
cdr3_aa: CASSLGAGENIQYF

v_call: TRBV30
j_call: TRBJ1-5
clone_size: -
d_call: -
cdr3_nt: TGTGCCTGGACTTCTGTGGGTAGCAATCAGCCCCAGCATTTT
cdr3_aa: CAWTSVGSNQPQHF

v_call: TRBV6-5
j_call: TRBJ1-6
clone_size: -
d_call: TRBD1
cdr3_nt: TGTGCCAGCAGACACAGGGGATCCCTCCACTTT
cdr3_aa: CASRHRGSLHF

v_call: TRBV6-5
j_call: TRBJ2-7
clone_size: -
d_call: -
cdr3_nt: TGTGCCAGCAGTTACTCGGAGGGTACCTACGAGCAGTACTTC
cdr3_aa: CASSYSEGTYEQYF

v_call: TRBV28
j_call: TRBJ1-1
clone_size: -
d_call: -
cdr3_nt: TGTGCCAGCAGCCCGCTGTGGAACACTGAAGCTTTCTTT
cdr3_aa: CASSPLWNTEAFF

v_call: TRBV5-1
j_call: TRBJ2-7
clone_size: few
d_call: -
cdr3_nt: TGCGCCAGCAGCTTGTCAGGTGGGCCCTACGAGCAGTACTTC
cdr3_aa: CASSLSGGPYEQYF

v_call: TRBV19
j_call: TRBJ2-3
clone_size: -
d_call: TRBD1
cdr3_nt: TGTGCCAGTAGTCTGTGGACAGGCCGGATAGCAAATACGCAGTATTTT
cdr3_aa: CASSLWTGRIANTQYF

v_call: TRBV11-2
j_call: TRBJ2-3
clone_size: -
d_call: -
cdr3_nt: TGTGCCAGCAGCCTAACGGGAGGGACAGGCACAGATACGCAGTATTTT
cdr3_aa: CASSLTGGTGTDTQYF

v_call: TRBV6-5
j_call: TRBJ2-6
clone_size: -
d_call: -
cdr3_nt: TGTGCCAGCAGGAGGGACAACTCTGGGGCCAACGTCCTGACTTTC
cdr3_aa: CASRRDNSGANVLTF

v_call: TRBV6-6
j_call: TRBJ1-1
clone_size: -
d_call: -
cdr3_nt: TGTGCCAGCAGTTACGCGAAGACAGGGAACACTGAAGCTTTCTTT
cdr3_aa: CASSYAKTGNTEAFF

v_call: TRBV4-3
j_call: TRBJ1-4
clone_size: -
d_call: -
cdr3_nt: TGCGCCAGCAGCCAAGGGGGCGCAGGGGCCGACGAAAAACTGTTTTTT
cdr3_aa: CASSQGGAGADEKLFF

v_call: TRBV4-3
j_call: TRBJ2-3
clone_size: -
d_call: TRBD2
cdr3_nt: TGCGCCAGCAGCCAAGCCCAAGCGGGGACGGATACGCAGTATTTT
cdr3_aa: CASSQAQAGTDTQYF

v_call: TRBV4-2
j_call: TRBJ2-1
clone_size: once
d_call: TRBD2
cdr3_nt: TGTGCCAGCAGCCCGGGACTAGCGGGGGGGCGCGATGAGCAGTTCTTC
cdr3_aa: CASSPGLAGGRDEQFF

v_call: TRBV30
j_call: TRBJ1-4
clone_size: -
d_call: TRBD1
cdr3_nt: TGTGCCTGGAGGGGAAGGGGGCGCGGTGAAAAACTGTTTTTT
cdr3_aa: CAWRGRGRGEKLFF

v_call: TRBV4-1
j_call: TRBJ2-6
clone_size: -
d_call: -
cdr3_nt: TGCGCCAGCAGCCACTCAACAGGCTCTGGGGCCAACGTCCTGACTTTC
cdr3_aa: CASSHSTGSGANVLTF

v_call: TRBV5-4
j_call: TRBJ1-6
clone_size: -
d_call: TRBD1
cdr3_nt: TGTGCCAGCAGCTTGGGGGGGACAGGGGGCGCGGATTCACCCCTCCACTTT
cdr3_aa: CASSLGGTGGADSPLHF

v_call: TRBV18
j_call: TRBJ2-7
clone_size: -
d_call: -
cdr3_nt: TGTGCCAGCTCACCAGATCTGTCCTACGTGCAGTACTTC
cdr3_aa: CASSPDLSYVQYF

v_call: TRBV11-2
j_call: TRBJ2-7
clone_size: -
d_call: -
cdr3_nt: TGTGCCAGCAGCTTAAATGAGGCGTCCGGGCAGTACTTC
cdr3_aa: CASSLNEASGQYF

v_call: TRBV27
j_call: TRBJ2-1
clone_size: few
d_call: TRBD1
cdr3_nt: TGTGCCAGCTCCCGACAGGGGTCCTACAATGAGCAGTTCTTC
cdr3_aa: CASSRQGSYNEQFF

v_call: TRBV4-3
j_call: TRBJ2-5
clone_size: -
d_call: TRBD1
cdr3_nt: TGCGCCAGCAGCCCCGGACAGGGGGCAGGGGAGACCCAGTACTTC
cdr3_aa: CASSPGQGAGETQYF

v_call: TRBV13
j_call: TRBJ2-1
clone_size: -
d_call: -
cdr3_nt: TGTGCCAGCAGCCTATTCCGTGGGAATGAGCAGTTCTTC
cdr3_aa: CASSLFRGNEQFF

v_call: TRBV6-5
j_call: TRBJ2-1
clone_size: -
d_call: TRBD2
cdr3_nt: TGTGCCAGCAGTTATTCGCTAGCGGGGGGGCCAAATGAGCAGTTCTTC
cdr3_aa: CASSYSLAGGPNEQFF

v_call: TRBV9
j_call: TRBJ2-7
clone_size: -
d_call: -
cdr3_nt: TGTGCCAGCAGCCCCCGAGCGGCTGGGGTTACCTACGAGCAGTACTTC
cdr3_aa: CASSPRAAGVTYEQYF

v_call: TRBV11-2
j_call: TRBJ1-4
clone_size: -
d_call: -
cdr3_nt: TGTGCCAGCAGCTCCGTCCCAGGGGTTTTAAGGACTAATGAAAAACTGTTTTTT
cdr3_aa: CASSSVPGVLRTNEKLFF

v_call: TRBV9
j_call: TRBJ1-4
clone_size: -
d_call: -
cdr3_nt: TGTGCCAGCAGCGTAGGATTGGCTGCCACTCTGTTTTTT
cdr3_aa: CASSVGLAATLFF